Each of the 29 T cell receptor beta chains below was sequenced from the same sample in a study of graft-versus-host responses after intestinal transplantation. TCRdb's table, derived via immunoSEQ multiplex PCR, lists solely in-frame clones and lacks some. The data hold under 80,000 clones, with about 90% observed a single time. Sequenced material: PBMCs, taken 98 days after intestinal transplantation. The source of these receptors is a human patient who received an intestinal transplant, so some T cells may come from the graft donor.

The rearrangement uses TRBV9 and TRBJ2-1; TRBD1 agrees at 7 bases. The trim removed 3 bases at V and 1 base at J, leaving 4 bases unmatched. Germline CDR1 SGDLS, CDR2 YYNGEE. This CDR3 is built from 15 residues. The CDR3 nucleotides read TGTGCCAGCAGCGCCTCAGGGGGATCCTACAATGAGCAGTTCTTC. This gives the protein CASSASGGSYNEQFF.

This clone was observed once. The rearrangement uses TRBV12-5 and TRBJ1-1; 12 positions agree with TRBD1. V was pared by 4 bases and J by 4 bases, with 10 bases of the junction left unmatched. The V gene's germline CDR1 is LGHNT and CDR2 FRNRAP. The CDR3 extends over 17 amino acids. The CDR3 region is CASGSRDRGPMGTEAFF. CDR3 DNA: TGTGCTAGTGGTTCCCGGGACAGGGGGCCGATGGGCACTGAAGCTTTCTTT.

The count of this clone is one. This sequence joins TRBV5-6 and TRBJ2-7; TRBD1 agrees at 7 bases. The CDR3 spans 13 residues. J was trimmed by 5 bases and V by 1 base; bases with no gene match: 3. Germline V gene lookup returns CDR1 SGHDT and CDR2 YYEEEE. As DNA, the CDR3 is TGTGCCAGCAGCTTGTGGGACAGCCACGAGCAGTACTTC. It specifies CASSLWDSHEQYF.

This sequence joins TRBV4-1 and TRBJ1-2, with D possibly being TRBD1 (5 bases). The V gene's germline CDR1 is MGHRA and CDR2 YSYEKL. The V gene lost 0 bases and the J gene lost 2 bases, with 13 bases spanning the gap. CDR3 length: 16 residues. The CDR3 DNA sequence: TGCGCCAGCAGCCAAGAAATCATGACAGCCAACTATGGCTACACCTTC. It codes for CASSQEIMTANYGYTF.

The genes are TRBV2 and TRBJ2-7; 7 nucleotides line up with TRBD2. With 4 bases clipped from V and 3 bases from J, the junction kept 9 bases outside the gene matches. Germline lookup yields CDR1 SNHLY and CDR2 FYNNEI. The CDR3 length is 15 residues. CDR3 protein: CASSAEAGPVYEQYF. DNA of the CDR3: TGTGCCAGCAGTGCCGAAGCGGGACCAGTCTACGAGCAGTACTTC.

This clone was seen a handful of times. The V call is TRBV11-1, the J call TRBJ2-5; D remains ambiguous. The ends were cut back, 3 bases at V and 1 base at J, with 0 bases in the middle. The CDR3 extends over 11 amino acids. In germline, CDR1 is SGHAT, CDR2 FQDESV (reference sequence). As DNA, the CDR3 is TGTGCCAGCAGCTTCCAAGAGACCCAGTACTTC. Translated: CASSFQETQYF.

This clone was picked up one time. The J gene is TRBJ2-1, the V gene TRBV6-1; either TRBD1 or TRBD2 may supply D (5 bases each). In germline, CDR1 is MNHNS, CDR2 SASEGT. V was clipped by 4 bases and J by 9 bases, with 10 bases between them. The length of the CDR3 is 12 residues. CDR3 DNA sequence: TGTGCCAGCAGTGGGGGGACGGGTGAGCAGTTCTTC. This sequence encodes CASSGGTGEQFF.

The rearrangement links TRBV6-6 to TRBJ1-1, with D unresolved. Germline CDR1 is MNHNY and CDR2 is SVGAGI (reference sequence). There are 13 residues in the CDR3. The germline V and J ends were trimmed by 7 bases and 4 bases, with 13 bases remaining between them. CDR3 protein: CASTRGDGTEAFF. The CDR3 DNA reads as TGTGCCAGCACACGGGGTGATGGCACTGAAGCTTTCTTT.

The chain combines TRBV6-4 with TRBJ2-1; D is undetermined. This CDR3 has 11 amino acids. Deletions cut 4 bases from V and 7 bases from J, with 5 bases between. The germline V gene has CDR1 MRHNA and CDR2 SNTAGT. DNA for the CDR3: TGTGCCAGCAGTGTTGGGAATGAGCAGTTCTTC. Its protein product is CASSVGNEQFF.

The rearrangement links TRBV5-1 to TRBJ1-5, with TRBD1 identical over 7 bases. Germline lookup yields CDR1 SGHRS and CDR2 YFSETQ. This CDR3 is built from 13 residues. V trimming: 4 bases; J trimming: 2 bases; junction bases outside the gene matches: 0. The CDR3 nucleotides read TGCGCCAGCAGCCAGGGGGGCAATCAGCCCCAGCATTTT. This translates into CASSQGGNQPQHF.

This chain's CDR3 is CASSFGTVYNEQFF. For the CDR3, the DNA is TGTGCCAGCAGTTTCGGGACAGTTTACAATGAGCAGTTCTTC. The gene calls are TRBV6-5 and TRBJ2-1, with 7 bases matching TRBD1. Trimming cost V 4 bases and J 4 bases; bases outside gene matches: 4. The CDR3 loop spans 14 amino acids. CDR1 is MNHEY and CDR2 is SVGAGI in the germline V gene.

This chain uses TRBV29-1 with TRBJ2-3; D may correspond to TRBD1 or TRBD2 (5 bases each). The length of the CDR3 is 13 residues. The germline V gene encodes CDR1 SQVTM and CDR2 ANQGSEA. The ends were cut back, 1 base at V and 3 bases at J, with 8 bases in the middle. The CDR3 DNA reads TGCAGCGTTGAAGCGGGGCTGACAGATACGCAGTATTTT. Translation: CSVEAGLTDTQYF.

The chain is built from TRBV6-1 and TRBJ2-7; TRBD1 agrees at 8 bases. This CDR3 comprises 12 residues. The trim removed 7 bases at V and 3 bases at J, leaving 2 bases unmatched. Germline CDR1 reads MNHNS; CDR2 reads SASEGT. This chain's CDR3 is CASITGGYEQYF. Written as DNA, the CDR3 is TGTGCCAGCATCACAGGGGGCTACGAGCAGTACTTC.

The chain carries TRBV9 and TRBJ1-1, with 7 positions matching TRBD1. The CDR3 spans 14 residues. Trimming at V came to 4 bases and at J to 4 bases, leaving 7 bases not matched to a gene. In germline, CDR1 is SGDLS, CDR2 YYNGEE. The CDR3 region is CASSTRPGGTEAFF. CDR3 coding DNA: TGTGCCAGCAGCACGCGTCCAGGGGGCACTGAAGCTTTCTTT.

The chain is built from TRBV13 and TRBJ1-2; D ambiguous. CDR1 PRHDT and CDR2 FYEKMQ come from the germline V gene (reference sequence). V was clipped by 6 bases and J by 9 bases, with 8 bases between them. The CDR3 spans 10 residues. This chain's CDR3 is CASSYDRYTF. The CDR3 DNA is TGTGCCAGCAGTTATGATCGCTACACCTTC.

The V call is TRBV5-6, the J call TRBJ1-2, with D possibly matching TRBD1 (5 bases). Germline CDR1 reads SGHDT; CDR2 reads YYEEEE. V dropped 0 bases and J dropped 4 bases, with 10 bases sitting between them. The length of the CDR3 is 14 residues. DNA for the CDR3: TGTGCCAGCAGCTTGGCCCGCCAGGGCTATGGCTACACCTTC. The encoded protein is CASSLARQGYGYTF.

The chain employs TRBV4-1 and TRBJ1-5; 8 bases line up with TRBD1. The germline V gene has CDR1 MGHRA and CDR2 YSYEKL. The CDR3 consists of 15 residues. Trimming removed 0 bases from V and 5 bases from J; junction bases left unmatched: 3. CDR3 DNA sequence: TGCGCCAGCAGCCAAGATCCGGGACAGGATCAGCCCCAGCATTTT. Protein: CASSQDPGQDQPQHF.

This sequence joins TRBV6-5 and TRBJ2-7; no clear D gene. This CDR3 is built from 13 residues. V lost 0 bases and J 2 bases, leaving 5 bases between the germline ends. Germline-derived CDR1 and CDR2 are MNHEY and SVGAGI. In DNA, the CDR3 is TGTGCCAGCAGTTACTCGAATCCCTACGAGCAGTACTTC. Translating gives CASSYSNPYEQYF.

The CDR3 DNA is TGCGCCAGCAGTATGGGTACCGAGACCCAGTACTTC. This codes for CASSMGTETQYF. The chain links TRBV10-1 to TRBJ2-5; the D is unclear. Germline V gene sequence: CDR1 WNHNN, CDR2 SYGVQD (reference sequence). This CDR3 is 12 amino acids long. Trimming took off 5 bases at V and 5 bases at J, with 9 bases between the two ends.

The chain is built from TRBV19 and TRBJ1-1, with D hard to call. This CDR3 comprises 13 residues. Looked up from germline, CDR1 is LNHDA and CDR2 is SQIVND (reference sequence). Deletions cut 10 bases from V and 5 bases from J, with 17 bases between. CDR3 region: CATTVGGGTEAFF. In nucleotides, the CDR3 is TGTGCCACCACGGTAGGCGGTGGGACTGAAGCTTTCTTT.

The genes are TRBV5-1 and TRBJ2-7; D uncertain. The CDR3 length is 14 residues. CDR1 is SGHRS and CDR2 is YFSETQ in the germline V gene. CDR3 region: CATDRWTHSYEQYF. The CDR3 region has the DNA TGCGCTACGGATCGATGGACGCACTCCTACGAGCAGTACTTC.

The chain combines TRBV5-1 with TRBJ1-1; tentatively, D is TRBD1 (5 bases). Germline assignment: CDR1 SGHRS and CDR2 YFSETQ. Between the trimmed V and J ends, which lost 2 bases and 1 base, there was a span of 9 bases. The length of the CDR3 is 14 residues. CDR3 bases: TGCGCCAGCAGCTTCGGGGGATCGAACACTGAAGCTTTCTTT. Its protein product is CASSFGGSNTEAFF.

V is TRBV7-2 and J is TRBJ2-1, with 9 bases fitting TRBD2. There are 18 residues in the CDR3. The V segment lost 1 base and the J segment 4 bases; nucleotides outside the gene matches: 11. Germline V gene sequence: CDR1 SGHTA, CDR2 FQGNSA. As DNA, the CDR3 is TGTGCCAGCAGCTTAGAAGCTCTGCGGGGGGGCCAATACAATGAGCAGTTCTTC. As protein: CASSLEALRGGQYNEQFF.

The V call is TRBV28, the J call TRBJ2-7; TRBD1 agrees at 8 bases. This CDR3 has 14 residues. From germline, CDR1 is MDHEN and CDR2 SYDVKM. The junction had 9 bases not matched to a gene; V was cut back by 5 bases and J by 6 bases. CDR3 region: CASSLYGQGGEQYF. CDR3 DNA: TGTGCCAGCAGTCTTTACGGACAGGGAGGCGAGCAGTACTTC.

This chain uses TRBV4-1 with TRBJ2-1; the match to TRBD2 covers 13 bases. From germline, CDR1 is MGHRA and CDR2 YSYEKL. Germline trimming cut 2 bases from V and 9 bases from J; bases unmatched to any gene: 7. The length of the CDR3 is 16 residues. Here the CDR3 DNA reads TGCGCCAGCAGCCAACTTTCGGGACTAGCGGGAACTGAGCAGTTCTTC. This gives the protein CASSQLSGLAGTEQFF.

This clone was seen once. This chain connects TRBV19 to TRBJ2-6; D gene ambiguous. Germline-derived CDR1 and CDR2 are LNHDA and SQIVND (reference sequence). Trimming pared 3 bases from V and 2 bases from J, leaving 8 bases between. The CDR3 runs to 15 residues. CDR3 sequence: CASSIWGPGANVLTF. For the CDR3, the DNA is TGTGCCAGTAGTATCTGGGGTCCTGGGGCCAACGTCCTGACTTTC. Filled out from reference TRBV19 and TRBJ2-6, the complete variable domain reads DGGITQSPKYLFRKEGQNVTLSCEQNLNHDAMYWYRQDPGQGLRLIYYSQIVNDFQKGDIAEGYSVSREKKESFPLTVTSAQKNPTAFYLCASSIWGPGANVLTFGAGSRLTVL.

This rearrangement joins TRBV7-9 to TRBJ1-5; D is possibly TRBD1 (6 bases). V was cut by 4 bases and J by 2 bases, with 9 bases left in between. The CDR3 loop spans 14 amino acids. The germline V gene has CDR1 SEHNR and CDR2 FQNEAQ (reference sequence). The DNA for the CDR3 is TGTGCCAGCAGCTCACAGGGAGGCAATCAGCCCCAGCATTTT. It yields the protein CASSSQGGNQPQHF.

This rearrangement joins TRBV28 to TRBJ2-7; 14 nucleotides align to TRBD2. This CDR3 is built from 17 residues. Germline V gene data show CDR1 as MDHEN and CDR2 as SYDVKM. Losses at the gene ends were 4 bases for V and 5 bases for J; bases not matched to a gene: 10. CDR3: CASSSPRLAGGPDEQYF. CDR3 nucleotides: TGTGCCAGCAGTTCCCCGAGACTAGCGGGAGGGCCGGACGAGCAGTACTTC. Based on the CDR3 plus reference TRBV28 and TRBJ2-7, the full variable domain is DVKVTQSSRYLVKRTGEKVFLECVQDMDHENMFWYRQDPGLGLRLIYFSYDVKMKEKGDIPEGYSVSREKKERFSLILESASTNQTSMYLCASSSPRLAGGPDEQYFGPGTRLTVT.

CDR3 in amino acids: CASSVSDRAYEQYF. The DNA for the CDR3 is TGTGCCAGCAGCGTATCCGACAGGGCCTACGAGCAGTACTTC. This chain links TRBV5-5 with TRBJ2-7; 7 bases align to TRBD1. Germline trimming cut 4 bases from V and 2 bases from J; bases unmatched to any gene: 6. CDR3 length: 14 residues. Germline V gene lookup returns CDR1 SGHKS and CDR2 YYEKEE (reference sequence).